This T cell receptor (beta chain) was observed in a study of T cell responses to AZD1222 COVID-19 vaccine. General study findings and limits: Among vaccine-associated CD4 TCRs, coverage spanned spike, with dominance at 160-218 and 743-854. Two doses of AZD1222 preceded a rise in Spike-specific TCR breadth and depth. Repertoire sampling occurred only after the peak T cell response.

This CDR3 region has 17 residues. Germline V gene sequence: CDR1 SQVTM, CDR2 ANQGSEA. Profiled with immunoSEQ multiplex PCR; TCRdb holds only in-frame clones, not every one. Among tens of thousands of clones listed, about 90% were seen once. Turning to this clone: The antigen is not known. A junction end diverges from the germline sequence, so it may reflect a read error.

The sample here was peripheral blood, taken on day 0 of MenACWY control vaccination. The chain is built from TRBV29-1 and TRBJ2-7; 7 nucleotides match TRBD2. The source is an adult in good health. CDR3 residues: CSVEGLNPASGRDEQYF. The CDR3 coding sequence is TGCAGCGTCGAAGGGCTAAACCCGGCTAGCGGAAGGGACGAGCAGTACTTC.